This TCR beta chain was observed in a study of blood T cell repertoires in COVID-19. Study at large: The origin of the acute and convalescent COVID-19 samples was the United States, Italy and Spain.

Germline V gives CDR1 KGHSH, CDR2 LQKENI. The CDR3 sequence is 13 residues long. Trimming took off 3 bases at V and 3 bases at J, with 9 bases between the two ends. Profiling relied on immunoSEQ multiplex PCR, and the TCRdb table lists in-frame clones only, not all of them. The table lists approximately 82,000 clones, roughly 90% of them singletons. The TCR comes from a woman aged 50 to 60 with acute COVID-19. The sequenced sample was PBMCs or T cells enriched from blood (not recorded which). The chain has TRBV18 and TRBJ2-7; D unclear. The DNA for the CDR3 is TGTGCCAGCTCACCGGGCAGTCGCTACGAGCAGTACTTC. It is translated as CASSPGSRYEQYF.